A selection of T cell receptor beta chains follows, all from one sample in a study of blood T cell repertoires in COVID-19. Some clones are missing from TCRdb's copy, which holds only in-frame ones; the method was immunoSEQ multiplex PCR. The sample carries 120,000 to 150,000 clones, approximately 85% recorded once. Material: peripheral blood. The receptors originated from an older woman with COVID-19, enrolled during active disease. CDR3s include the opening cysteine and the closing phenylalanine or tryptophan. Each record gives: J gene, D gene, clone size, V gene, CDR3 DNA, CDR3 protein. A D gene is named only where the DNA matches it firmly. A clone size is listed for some rows: how often the clone was seen (once, few, many), or a class if it is expanded.

TRBJ2-3	-	-	TRBV9	TGTGCCAGCAGCGTAGACCGGGTTAGCACAGATACGCAGTATTTT	CASSVDRVSTDTQYF
TRBJ1-2	-	-	TRBV6-5	TGTGCCAGCAGCCCCGCACTGGAGGGAGGATATGGCTACACCTTC	CASSPALEGGYGYTF
TRBJ2-5	-	-	TRBV11-1	TGTGCCAGCAGCTTAGTGGAGCAAGAGACCCAGTACTTC	CASSLVEQETQYF
TRBJ1-2	-	-	TRBV20-1	TGCAGTGCTAGAAGGCAGGGGTTAAACACCTTC	CSARRQGLNTF
TRBJ2-2	-	-	TRBV6-5	TGTGCCAGCAGTTACGGGGGACATAACACCGGGGAGCTGTTTTTT	CASSYGGHNTGELFF
TRBJ2-5	TRBD2	-	TRBV6-1	TGTGCCAGCAGTGAGTCGCGGGGGGGCGGAGAGACCCAGTACTTC	CASSESRGGGETQYF
TRBJ2-7	-	-	TRBV20-1	TGCAGTGCTGCTCAGGGTCCCGAGCAGTACTTC	CSAAQGPEQYF
TRBJ2-3	TRBD2	-	TRBV19	TGTGCCAGTAGTCCCGGGGGGTTCGGCACAGATACGCAGTATTTT	CASSPGGFGTDTQYF
TRBJ1-1	-	-	TRBV11-2	TGTGCCAGCAGCTCGGCGGGGAGTAACACTGAAGCTTTCTTT	CASSSAGSNTEAFF
TRBJ2-5	-	-	TRBV9	TGTGCCAGCAGCGTAGATATCGGGGTTCAAGAGACCCAGTACTTC	CASSVDIGVQETQYF
TRBJ2-3	-	once	TRBV7-3	TGTGCCAGCAGCCAAGGGGCACCTGCGAGCACAGATACGCAGTATTTT	CASSQGAPASTDTQYF
TRBJ2-5	-	-	TRBV7-5	TGTGTCAGAAGCGAACATGACTCGGGACTAGCGGGGAACCAAGAGACCCAGTACTTC	CVRSEHDSGLAGNQETQYF
TRBJ2-5	TRBD2	once	TRBV7-2	TGTGCCAGCAGCTCGGGACTAGCGCAAGAGACCCAGTACTTC	CASSSGLAQETQYF
TRBJ2-5	TRBD1	-	TRBV9	TGTGCCAGCAGCGTAGCAGGGGGACAGGGGGCCCAAGAGACCCAGTACTTC	CASSVAGGQGAQETQYF
TRBJ1-2	-	-	TRBV2	TGTGCCAGCAGTGAAAGGAGGGGTCCCTATGGCTACACCTTC	CASSERRGPYGYTF
TRBJ2-1	TRBD2	-	TRBV15	TGTGCCACCAGCCCGGGGACTAGCGGGGGCGCGTTGGATGAGCAGTTCTTC	CATSPGTSGGALDEQFF
TRBJ2-3	-	-	TRBV19	TGTGCCAGTAGTATCGATAGGGGGAGCACAGATACGCAGTATTTT	CASSIDRGSTDTQYF
TRBJ2-2	-	-	TRBV5-1	TGCGCCAGCAGCCCGAGCGTAGCAAGGGGTGCCGGGGAGCTGTTTTTT	CASSPSVARGAGELFF
TRBJ1-1	-	-	TRBV7-8	TGTGCCAGCAGCTTAGAACTCTTTGGTACGACAATGAACACTGAAGCTTTCTTT	CASSLELFGTTMNTEAFF
TRBJ2-7	TRBD1	-	TRBV7-2	TGTGCCAGCAGCACTACGACGGAGACAGGGATATACGAGCAGTACTTC	CASSTTTETGIYEQYF
TRBJ2-5	TRBD1	-	TRBV6-2/TRBV6-3	TGTGCCAGCAGTTACGACAGGGGAGCAGAGACCCAGTACTTC	CASSYDRGAETQYF
TRBJ2-1	-	once	TRBV5-4	TGTGCCAGCAGTTTGAGAGATTACAATGAGCAGTTCTTC	CASSLRDYNEQFF
TRBJ1-2	TRBD1	-	TRBV6-6	TGTGCCAGCAGTTATTCGCAGGGGGCTTACTATGGCTACACCTTC	CASSYSQGAYYGYTF
TRBJ1-2	-	-	TRBV9	TGTGCCAGCAGCCCCAAAATAGACAGTATCTATGGCTACACCTTC	CASSPKIDSIYGYTF
TRBJ1-5	-	-	TRBV27	TGTGCCAGCAGTTTAGGAGTTAGCAATCAGCCCCAGCATTTT	CASSLGVSNQPQHF
TRBJ2-3	-	-	TRBV18	TGTGCCAGCTCACCAGCAGGGGAAAGAACAGATACGCAGTATTTT	CASSPAGERTDTQYF
TRBJ2-1	TRBD2	-	TRBV13	TGTGCCAGCAGTTTTCGGACTAGCGGGGGGGTTTCCTACAATGAGCAGTTCTTC	CASSFRTSGGVSYNEQFF
TRBJ1-2	TRBD1	few	TRBV5-6	TGTGCCAGCAGCTCCCGGGACAGGGGAAATAACTATGGCTACACCTTC	CASSSRDRGNNYGYTF
TRBJ1-2	-	-	TRBV12-5	TGTGCTAGTTTACGGGGGAACTATGGCTACACCTTC	CASLRGNYGYTF
TRBJ1-2	TRBD1	-	TRBV28	TGTGCCAGCGGAGACAGGGACTATGGCTACACCTTC	CASGDRDYGYTF
TRBJ1-2	-	-	TRBV4-1	TGCGCCAGCAGCCAAGATGGGGGGGTCAACTATGGCTACACCTTC	CASSQDGGVNYGYTF
TRBJ1-4	TRBD1	-	TRBV7-9	TGTGCCAGCAGCTTAGGGAAAGGACAGGGAGCAACTAATGAAAAACTGTTTTTT	CASSLGKGQGATNEKLFF
TRBJ1-1	TRBD1	-	TRBV29-1	TGCAGCGTTGCGGACAGGGGAGGAGAAGCTTTCTTT	CSVADRGGEAFF
TRBJ1-5	-	-	TRBV7-2	TGTGCCAGCAGCTTCTTAGCGGCCAGGCGGGATCAGCCCCAGCATTTT	CASSFLAARRDQPQHF
TRBJ2-3	-	-	TRBV30	TGTGCCTGGAGTGCCTCGGGGGTGACTGGAGATACGCAGTATTTT	CAWSASGVTGDTQYF
TRBJ2-7	TRBD1	few	TRBV18	TGTGCCAGCTCGCCTCGGACAGGGGACTACGAGCAGTACTTC	CASSPRTGDYEQYF
TRBJ2-2	-	-	TRBV24-1	TGTGCCACTTCCGCCCCAGGGGATAACACCGGGGAGCTGTTTTTT	CATSAPGDNTGELFF
TRBJ2-3	-	-	TRBV12-5	TGTGCTAGTGGTTTGGGGGCCACAGATACGCAGTATTTT	CASGLGATDTQYF
TRBJ1-2	TRBD1	-	TRBV6-5	TGTGCCAGCAGTTACGAAGGGGGCGGAGGCAACTATGGCTACACCTTC	CASSYEGGGGNYGYTF
TRBJ2-3	TRBD1	once	TRBV6-1	TGTGCCAGCAGTGGGGGGCAGGGGGTGATAAGCACAGATACGCAGTATTTT	CASSGGQGVISTDTQYF
TRBJ1-2	TRBD1	-	TRBV5-1	TGCGCCAGCAGCTCGGGACAGGGGATTGACTATGGCTACACCTTC	CASSSGQGIDYGYTF
TRBJ1-2	TRBD1	-	TRBV6-6	TGTGCCAGCAGTTACGGGACAGGGGGCAAAAGCTATGGCTACACCTTC	CASSYGTGGKSYGYTF
TRBJ1-1	-	-	TRBV10-3	TGTGCCATCAGTGAGTCGGCAGTTGGCACTGAAGCTTTCTTT	CAISESAVGTEAFF
TRBJ2-7	-	-	TRBV19	TGTGCCAGTAGTATAGGCCAGGGCTTCTACGAGCAGTACTTC	CASSIGQGFYEQYF
TRBJ1-1	-	-	TRBV19	TGTGCCAGCGGGACTGAAGCTTTCTTT	CASGTEAFF
TRBJ2-4	TRBD1	-	TRBV10-3	TGTGCCATCAGCCCTACAGGGGACAAAAACATTCAGTACTTC	CAISPTGDKNIQYF
TRBJ1-4	-	-	TRBV27	TGTGCCAGCAGTTTACTCGGGGAATCCCCAACTAATGAAAAACTGTTTTTT	CASSLLGESPTNEKLFF
TRBJ1-5	TRBD1	-	TRBV2	TGTGCCAGCAGGGGGGACAGCCGGTCCCTTAATCAGCCCCAGCATTTT	CASRGDSRSLNQPQHF
TRBJ2-5	TRBD1	-	TRBV5-4	TGTGCCGGGGGCCTGGGACAGAGAGAGACCCAGTACTTC	CAGGLGQRETQYF
TRBJ1-4	TRBD1	-	TRBV11-2	TGTGCCAGCACCTACTACGGGACAGGGGATTATCTATATGAAAAACTGTTTTTT	CASTYYGTGDYLYEKLFF
TRBJ1-5	-	-	TRBV5-1	TGCGCCAGCAGCTTGGGGACAGCCAATCAGCCCCAGCATTTT	CASSLGTANQPQHF
TRBJ2-3	TRBD2	-	TRBV9	TGTGCCAGCAGCGTAGAGGGCGGGGGGGCCGCAGATACGCAGTATTTT	CASSVEGGGAADTQYF
TRBJ2-1	TRBD1	-	TRBV12-3/TRBV12-4	TGTGCCAGCAGTTCCGGGACAGGGCATGAGCAGTTCTTC	CASSSGTGHEQFF